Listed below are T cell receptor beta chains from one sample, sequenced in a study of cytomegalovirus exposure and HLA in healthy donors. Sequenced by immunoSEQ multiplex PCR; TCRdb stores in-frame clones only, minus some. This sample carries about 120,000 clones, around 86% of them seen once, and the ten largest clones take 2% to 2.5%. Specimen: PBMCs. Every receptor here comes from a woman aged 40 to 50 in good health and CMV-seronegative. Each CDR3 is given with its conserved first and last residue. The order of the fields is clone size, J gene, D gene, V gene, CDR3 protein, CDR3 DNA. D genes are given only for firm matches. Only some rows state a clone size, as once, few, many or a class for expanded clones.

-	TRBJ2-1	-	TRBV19	CASSIDWTKQLTHYNEQFF	TGTGCCAGTAGTATAGACTGGACAAAACAACTCACCCACTACAATGAGCAGTTCTTC
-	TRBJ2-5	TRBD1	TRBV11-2	CASSWTGSETQYF	TGTGCCAGCAGCTGGACAGGGAGTGAGACCCAGTACTTC
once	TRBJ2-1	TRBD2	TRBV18	CASSPQNPTSEVYNEQFF	TGTGCCAGCTCACCGCAAAACCCGACTAGCGAGGTTTACAATGAGCAGTTCTTC
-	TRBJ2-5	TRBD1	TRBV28	CASSEYRGSKETQYF	TGTGCCAGCTCTGAATACAGGGGAAGCAAAGAGACCCAGTACTTC
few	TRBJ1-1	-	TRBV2	CASTLRGNTEAFF	TGTGCCAGCACTTTGCGGGGTAACACTGAAGCTTTCTTT
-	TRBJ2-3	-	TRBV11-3	CASSLEGGDTQYF	TGTGCCAGCAGCTTAGAAGGCGGAGATACGCAGTATTTT
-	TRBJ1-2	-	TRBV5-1	CASSPVGGEDGYTF	TGCGCCAGCAGCCCCGTCGGGGGTGAGGATGGCTACACCTTC
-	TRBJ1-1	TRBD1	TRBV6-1	CASSGRQGAGTEAFF	TGTGCCAGCAGTGGCAGGCAGGGGGCCGGCACTGAAGCTTTCTTT
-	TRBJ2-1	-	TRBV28	CASSIPARAEQFF	TGTGCCAGCAGTATCCCCGCGAGGGCTGAGCAGTTCTTC
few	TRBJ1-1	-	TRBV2	CASSDWQGNTEAFF	TGTGCCAGCAGTGATTGGCAGGGGAACACTGAAGCTTTCTTT
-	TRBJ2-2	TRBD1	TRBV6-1	CASRGGQGDTGELFF	TGTGCCAGCAGGGGTGGACAGGGGGATACCGGGGAGCTGTTTTTT
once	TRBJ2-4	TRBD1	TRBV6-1	CASTQTGGTDIQYF	TGTGCCAGCACCCAGACAGGGGGCACGGACATTCAGTACTTC
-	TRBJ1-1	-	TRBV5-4	CASSTQGGTEAFF	TGTGCCAGCAGCACGCAAGGGGGCACTGAAGCTTTCTTT
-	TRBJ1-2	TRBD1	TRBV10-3	CAISERGTAGNLVYGYTF	TGTGCCATCAGTGAAAGGGGGACAGCCGGGAACCTTGTCTATGGCTACACCTTC
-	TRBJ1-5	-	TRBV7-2	CASSLAGRGNQPQHF	TGTGCCAGCAGCTTAGCTGGGAGAGGAAATCAGCCCCAGCATTTT
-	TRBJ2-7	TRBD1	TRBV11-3	CASSPDRGGEQYF	TGTGCCAGCAGCCCGGACAGGGGAGGCGAGCAGTACTTC
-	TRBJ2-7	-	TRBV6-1	CASSESPGYEQYF	TGTGCCAGCAGTGAATCCCCGGGATACGAGCAGTACTTC
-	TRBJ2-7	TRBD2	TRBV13	CASSSRGGVRSYEQYF	TGTGCCAGCAGCTCTCGGGGGGGCGTCAGATCCTACGAGCAGTACTTC
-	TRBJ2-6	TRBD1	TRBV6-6	CASSSTGAGANVLTF	TGTGCCAGCAGTTCTACAGGGGCTGGGGCCAACGTCCTGACTTTC
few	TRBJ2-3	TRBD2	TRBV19	CASSTPSGGVRQDTQYF	TGTGCCAGTAGTACGCCTAGCGGGGGGGTCCGGCAGGATACGCAGTATTTT
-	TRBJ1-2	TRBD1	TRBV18	CASSPRPGTENYGYTF	TGTGCCAGCTCACCTCGTCCCGGGACAGAAAACTATGGCTACACCTTC
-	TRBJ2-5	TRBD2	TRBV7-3	CASSLGLAGGTQYF	TGTGCCAGCAGCTTAGGACTAGCGGGGGGGACCCAGTACTTC
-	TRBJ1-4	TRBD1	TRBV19	CASGFGTVNEKLFF	TGTGCCAGTGGGTTTGGGACAGTTAATGAAAAACTGTTTTTT
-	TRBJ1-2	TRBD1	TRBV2	CACYPETGVVHGYTF	TGTGCCTGCTATCCGGAGACAGGGGTCGTTCATGGCTACACCTTC
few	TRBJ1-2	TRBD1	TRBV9	CASSTRRTGGDYGYTF	TGTGCCAGCAGCACCAGACGGACAGGGGGTGACTATGGCTACACCTTC
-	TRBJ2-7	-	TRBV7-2	CASSLAGRASSYEQYF	TGTGCCAGCAGCTTAGCCGGCAGGGCGAGCTCCTACGAGCAGTACTTC
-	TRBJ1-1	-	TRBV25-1	CASSELTEAFF	TGTGCCAGCAGTGAATTAACAGAAGCTTTCTTT
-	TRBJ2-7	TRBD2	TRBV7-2	CASSFRVAGFRGGSYEQYF	TGTGCCAGCAGCTTCAGGGTAGCGGGGTTTCGCGGGGGGTCCTACGAGCAGTACTTC
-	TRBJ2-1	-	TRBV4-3	CASSQENSYNEQFF	TGCGCCAGCAGCCAAGAAAACTCTTACAATGAGCAGTTCTTC
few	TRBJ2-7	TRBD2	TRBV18	CASSPGLADINYEQYF	TGTGCCAGCTCACCAGGACTAGCGGACATAAATTACGAGCAGTACTTC
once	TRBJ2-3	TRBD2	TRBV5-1	CASSLRLAGGPSYSTDTQYF	TGCGCCAGCAGCTTGAGACTAGCGGGAGGGCCCTCCTATAGCACAGATACGCAGTATTTT
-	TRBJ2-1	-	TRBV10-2	CASSDGLAKTNEQFF	TGCGCCAGCAGTGATGGCCTAGCCAAAACCAATGAGCAGTTCTTC
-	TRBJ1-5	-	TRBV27	CASSLRLDQPQHF	TGTGCCAGCAGTTTGCGCTTGGATCAGCCCCAGCATTTT
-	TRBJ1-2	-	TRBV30	CAWNGIANYGYTF	TGTGCCTGGAACGGGATAGCTAACTATGGCTACACCTTC
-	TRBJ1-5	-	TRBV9	CASSEGGLGQPQHF	TGTGCCAGCAGCGAGGGGGGGCTCGGACAGCCCCAGCATTTT
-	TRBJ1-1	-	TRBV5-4	CASGGTGDTEAFF	TGTGCCAGCGGGGGGACCGGTGACACTGAAGCTTTCTTT
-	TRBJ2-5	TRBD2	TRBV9	CASSKGTSGWETQYF	TGTGCCAGCAGCAAAGGGACTAGCGGGTGGGAGACCCAGTACTTC
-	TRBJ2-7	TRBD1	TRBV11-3	CASSARDRDEQYF	TGTGCCAGCAGCGCCCGGGACAGAGACGAGCAGTACTTC
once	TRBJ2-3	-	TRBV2	CASSAWPRWADTQYF	TGTGCCAGCAGTGCCTGGCCGAGGTGGGCAGATACGCAGTATTTT
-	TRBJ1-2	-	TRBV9	CANSLGGDPRGYTF	TGTGCCAACAGCCTCGGGGGGGACCCTAGGGGCTACACCTTC
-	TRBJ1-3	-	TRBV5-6	CASSLGWRNTIYF	TGTGCCAGCAGCCTCGGGTGGCGAAACACCATATATTTT
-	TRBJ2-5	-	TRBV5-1	CASSRRGEETQYF	TGCGCCAGCAGCCGCCGGGGTGAGGAGACCCAGTACTTC
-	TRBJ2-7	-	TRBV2	CASSIEKVEQYF	TGTGCCAGCAGTATCGAGAAAGTCGAGCAGTACTTC
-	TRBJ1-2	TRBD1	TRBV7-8	CASSPYRADRNGYTF	TGTGCCAGCAGCCCTTACCGCGCGGACAGGAATGGCTACACCTTC
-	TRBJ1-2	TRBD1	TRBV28	CASSSTGDRGYTF	TGTGCCAGCAGTTCAACAGGGGATCGGGGCTACACCTTC
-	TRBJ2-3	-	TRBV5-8	CASSLLDTQYF	TGTGCCAGCAGCTTACTAGATACGCAGTATTTT
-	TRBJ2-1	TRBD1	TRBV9	CASSVGQGAYNEQFF	TGTGCCAGCAGCGTAGGGCAGGGGGCCTACAATGAGCAGTTCTTC
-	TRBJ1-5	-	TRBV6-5	CASSYNRNSNQPQHF	TGTGCCAGCAGTTACAACAGGAATAGCAATCAGCCCCAGCATTTT
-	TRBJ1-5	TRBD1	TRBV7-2	CASSRDRTPPQHF	TGTGCCAGCAGCCGGGACAGGACACCTCCCCAGCATTTT
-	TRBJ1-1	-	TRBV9	CASSSMISRDIGGTEAFF	TGTGCCAGCAGTTCCATGATTTCACGGGACATCGGAGGAACTGAAGCTTTCTTT
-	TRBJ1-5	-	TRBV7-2	CASSSQGPDQPQHF	TGTGCCAGCAGCTCCCAGGGGCCAGATCAGCCCCAGCATTTT
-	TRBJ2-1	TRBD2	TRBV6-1	CASSGPQFSSGGYNEQFF	TGTGCCAGCAGTGGACCTCAGTTTTCGAGCGGGGGTTACAATGAGCAGTTCTTC
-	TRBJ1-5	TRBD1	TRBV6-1	CASSGTGTNQPQHF	TGTGCCAGCAGCGGGACAGGGACAAATCAGCCCCAGCATTTT
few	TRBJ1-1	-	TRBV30	CAWSVYGTEAFF	TGTGCCTGGTCGGTCTATGGTACTGAAGCTTTCTTT